The text below deals with one TCR beta chain. These data belong to a study of blood T cell repertoires in COVID-19. Study-wide background: Specimens from acute and convalescent COVID-19 originated in the United States, Italy and Spain. PBMCs, B-cell-depleted T cells, or T cells were the source of the cDNA or gDNA that made up the material.

The CDR3 loop spans 14 amino acids. V lost 8 bases, J lost 1 base, and 14 bases lay in between. Germline V gene data show CDR1 as MNHEY and CDR2 as SVGAGI. The assay was immunoSEQ multiplex PCR, and TCRdb's table has in-frame clones only and misses some. The sample includes 81,000 or so clones, around four fifths of them seen just once. This receptor was obtained from a woman aged 65 to 85 with active or convalescent COVID-19. The specimen sequenced was peripheral blood. The chain uses TRBV6-5 and TRBJ1-2; D not certain. DNA of the CDR3: TGTGCCAGCGGCCGGGGAGGTGTTAACTATGGCTACACCTTC. Protein sequence: CASGRGGVNYGYTF.